The 18 T cell receptor beta chains given below trace back to one sample, sequenced in a study of blood T cell repertoires in COVID-19. Assay: immunoSEQ multiplex PCR; the TCRdb copy retains only in-frame clones and omits some. The top ten clones hold roughly 13% of a sample with 55,000 to 65,000 clones, around nine tenths of them seen once. The specimen was peripheral blood. Receptor source: a woman aged 55-69 years with active COVID-19.

This clone was counted a single time. This chain links TRBV27 with TRBJ1-4; D not certain. Trimming shortened V by 5 bases and J by 11 bases, and 18 bases separated the two germline ends. Per the germline V gene, CDR1 is MNHEY and CDR2 is SMNVEV (reference sequence). The CDR3 has 14 amino acids. In DNA, the CDR3 is TGTGCCAGCAGTATAGGTCGAGGCGTTGAGAAACTGTTTTTT. It yields the protein CASSIGRGVEKLFF.

The genes are TRBV12-3 or TRBV12-4 and TRBJ1-1; tentatively, D is TRBD1 (6 bases). Between the trimmed V and J ends, which lost 5 bases and 7 bases, there was a span of 11 bases. The CDR3 has 12 residues. CDR3: CASSPTGIEAFF. As DNA, the CDR3 is TGTGCCAGCAGTCCGACAGGAATTGAAGCTTTCTTT.

The genes are TRBV19 and TRBJ2-3; D remains unclear. Germline CDR1 LNHDA, CDR2 SQIVND (reference sequence). V lost 6 bases and J 3 bases, leaving 13 bases between the germline ends. The CDR3 is made up of 14 amino acids. The CDR3 region is CASRDSTFTDTQYF. CDR3 sequence (DNA): TGTGCCAGTAGAGACTCGACTTTTACAGATACGCAGTATTTT.

The chain links TRBV5-1 to TRBJ1-1; D is perhaps TRBD1 (5 bases). Germline loops: CDR1 SGHRS, CDR2 YFSETQ. V was cut by 0 bases and J by 3 bases, with 18 bases left in between. The CDR3 sequence is 17 residues long. CDR3 loop: CASSLGGGLGTDTEAFF. CDR3 DNA sequence: TGCGCCAGCAGCTTGGGGGGCGGTTTGGGGACTGACACTGAAGCTTTCTTT.

In nucleotides, the CDR3 is TGTGCCAGCAGCTTGGGGGCGGACAGAAACACTGAAGCTTTCTTT. Translating it yields CASSLGADRNTEAFF. The chain recombines TRBV5-5 with TRBJ1-1, with D possibly matching TRBD1 (6 bases). This CDR3 comprises 15 residues. Per the germline V gene, CDR1 is SGHKS and CDR2 is YYEKEE (reference sequence). V was clipped by 0 bases and J by 2 bases, with 11 bases between them.

The chain links TRBV7-9 to TRBJ1-2; D perhaps matches TRBD1 (6 bases). Germline values: CDR1 SEHNR, CDR2 FQNEAQ (reference sequence). The ends were cut back, 0 bases at V and 8 bases at J, with 10 bases in the middle. The CDR3 totals 13 residues. The CDR3 DNA is TGTGCCAGCAGCTTAGCGGGGGCTCGAGGCTACACCTTC. Protein sequence: CASSLAGARGYTF.

V gene TRBV3-1 (or the pseudogene TRBV3-2) combines with J gene TRBJ1-5; D might be TRBD1 (5 bases). Germline V gene data show CDR1 as LGHDT and CDR2 as YNNKEL (reference sequence). CDR3 length: 14 residues. V dropped 1 base and J dropped 5 bases, with 9 bases sitting between them. The DNA for the CDR3 is TGTGCCAGCAGCCAAGGACAGACCTATCAGCCCCAGCATTTT. This translates into CASSQGQTYQPQHF.

The chain is built from TRBV20-1 and TRBJ2-5; tentative D call: TRBD1 (5 bases). The CDR3 has 14 amino acids. Trimming cost V 3 bases and J 2 bases, with 13 bases left between them. Germline V gene lookup returns CDR1 DFQATT and CDR2 SNEGSKA (reference sequence). The CDR3 loop reads CSASKGPLQETQYF. CDR3 nucleotides: TGCAGTGCTAGTAAGGGGCCACTACAAGAGACCCAGTACTTC.

The chain is built from TRBV5-4 and TRBJ2-2, with 14 nucleotides matching TRBD2. The V gene end was trimmed by 4 bases and the J gene end by 0 bases; junction bases not matched to a gene: 5. Per germline, CDR1 SGHNT and CDR2 YYREEE (reference sequence). The CDR3 is 18 residues long. CDR3: CASSPGTSGGPNTGELFF. The CDR3 nucleotides are TGTGCCAGCAGCCCGGGGACTAGCGGGGGTCCGAACACCGGGGAGCTGTTTTTT.

This rearrangement joins TRBV30 to TRBJ2-5; a weak D match, TRBD1 (5 bases). The CDR3 runs to 12 residues. V was trimmed by 6 bases and J by 2 bases, leaving 10 bases between them. The V gene's germline CDR1 is GTSNPN and CDR2 SVGIG (reference sequence). The CDR3 loop is CACRQWQETQYF. CDR3 DNA: TGTGCCTGCAGACAGTGGCAAGAGACCCAGTACTTC.

The chain couples TRBV27 to TRBJ1-2; D perhaps matches TRBD1 (6 bases). Germline-derived CDR1 and CDR2 are MNHEY and SMNVEV (reference sequence). Between the trimmed V and J ends, which lost 2 bases and 3 bases, there was a span of 10 bases. The CDR3 extends over 14 amino acids. CDR3 region: CASSLTGKDYGYTF. The CDR3 region has the DNA TGTGCCAGCAGTTTAACAGGGAAAGACTATGGCTACACCTTC.

The V gene is TRBV4-3, the J gene TRBJ1-4, with TRBD1 identical over 11 bases. CDR1 is LGHNA and CDR2 is YSLEER in the germline V gene. V gave up 0 bases and J gave up 8 bases; unmatched junction bases: 14. There are 19 residues in the CDR3. The CDR3 coding sequence is TGCGCCAGCAGCCAAGAGGTAGTGAGGGACAGGGGGTATGGCGAAAAACTGTTTTTT. Its protein is CASSQEVVRDRGYGEKLFF.

As for this clone: One end of the junction fails to match germline, which may point to a read error. The chain couples TRBV6-1 to TRBJ2-5; perhaps TRBD1 as D (5 bases). CDR1 is MNHNS, CDR2 SASEGT, per germline. CDR3 length equals 13 residues. CDR3 protein: CASSEALGQGKHF. In DNA, the CDR3 is TGTGCCAGCAGTGAAGCGCTGGGGCAGGGAAAGCACTTC.

The chain has TRBV5-1 and TRBJ2-7; 8 positions agree with TRBD1. Looked up from germline, CDR1 is SGHRS and CDR2 is YFSETQ. The V and J ends lost 4 bases and 3 bases, in that order; junction bases with no gene match: 9. The CDR3 covers 15 residues. As DNA, the CDR3 is TGCGCCAGCAGCCCCGGACAGGGAATGGACTACGAGCAGTACTTC. Its protein is CASSPGQGMDYEQYF.

V and J are TRBV4-2 and TRBJ2-7; D might be TRBD2 (6 bases). Germline loops: CDR1 LGHNA, CDR2 YNFKEQ. This CDR3 has 14 amino acids. Trimming shortened V by 3 bases and J by 0 bases, and 9 bases separated the two germline ends. This CDR3 reads CASSHGGSSYEQYF. DNA of the CDR3: TGTGCCAGCAGCCATGGGGGGAGCTCCTACGAGCAGTACTTC.

This sequence joins TRBV19 and TRBJ2-1, with TRBD2 identical over 8 bases. With V trimmed by 7 bases and J by 5 bases, 13 bases remained unmatched. The CDR3 is 16 amino acids. Per germline, CDR1 LNHDA and CDR2 SQIVND (reference sequence). CDR3 DNA sequence: TGTGCCAGTAAAAATCTCGGCACTAGCGGTCACAATGAGCAGTTCTTC. Encoded protein: CASKNLGTSGHNEQFF.

This chain joins TRBV3-1 (or the pseudogene TRBV3-2) and TRBJ1-1; tentative D call: TRBD1 (5 bases). The CDR3 is 14 amino acids. CDR1 is LGHDT and CDR2 is YNNKEL in the germline V gene (reference sequence). V dropped 4 bases and J dropped 5 bases, with 14 bases sitting between them. The CDR3 region is CASSPGRDLTEAFF. The CDR3 coding sequence is TGTGCCAGCAGCCCAGGACGGGACTTGACTGAAGCTTTCTTT.

V usage is TRBV3-1 (or the pseudogene TRBV3-2) and J usage is TRBJ1-2, with D unclear. Germline loops: CDR1 LGHDT, CDR2 YNNKEL (reference sequence). The V and J ends lost 4 bases and 5 bases respectively, with 8 bases between them. This CDR3 has 12 residues. Here the CDR3 DNA reads TGTGCCAGCAGCCCCGCGGGATATGGCTACACCTTC. It yields the protein CASSPAGYGYTF.